These 16 T cell receptor beta chains were sequenced from one sample in a study of OX40 agonist ivuxolimab in advanced cancers. The table came from immunoSEQ multiplex PCR; TCRdb's copy has only in-frame clones and leaves some out. The sample carries about 46,000 clones, 89% recorded once. This sample comprised CD4+ or CD8+ T cells sorted from blood, obtained in a trial of the OX40 agonist ivuxolimab. The origin of the receptors is an adult with an advanced solid tumor such as melanoma, head and neck, liver or kidney cancer.

The chain joins TRBV7-9 to TRBJ1-2, with 11 bases matching TRBD1. The V gene end was trimmed by 5 bases and the J gene end by 2 bases; junction bases not matched to a gene: 7. The CDR3 totals 16 residues. Germline V gene data show CDR1 as SEHNR and CDR2 as FQNEAQ (reference sequence). The CDR3 sequence is CASSPIRTGGNYGYTF. The CDR3 bases are TGTGCCAGCAGCCCAATCCGGACAGGGGGCAACTATGGCTACACCTTC.

The V call is TRBV11-2, the J call TRBJ1-5; tentatively, D is TRBD1 (6 bases). Germline lookup yields CDR1 SGHAT and CDR2 FQNNGV. The V gene lost 5 bases and the J gene lost 3 bases, with 8 bases spanning the gap. This CDR3 has 13 amino acids. The CDR3 region has the DNA TGTGCCAGCAGCAGGGGGGTCAATCAGCCCCAGCATTTT. Translation gives CASSRGVNQPQHF.

In this sample, this clone turned up a few times. The CDR3 DNA reads as TGTGCCAGCAGCGTAGTGCTGGGGGTGGACACTGAAGCTTTCTTT. Protein sequence: CASSVVLGVDTEAFF. This rearrangement joins TRBV9 to TRBJ1-1; a weak D match, TRBD1 (5 bases). CDR3 length equals 15 residues. Germline-derived CDR1 and CDR2 are SGDLS and YYNGEE. With 0 bases removed from V and 3 bases from J, the gap between germline ends came to 12 bases.

The rearrangement links TRBV11-2 to TRBJ2-7; 10 nucleotides agree with TRBD1. The V gene end was trimmed by 5 bases and the J gene end by 4 bases; junction bases not matched to a gene: 5. The germline CDR1 and CDR2 sequences are SGHAT and FQNNGV. The CDR3 loop spans 14 amino acids. The CDR3 protein is CASSPWTGGYEQYF. The DNA of the CDR3 is TGTGCCAGCAGCCCTTGGACAGGGGGTTACGAGCAGTACTTC.

This chain links TRBV6-1 with TRBJ2-2; 9 positions agree with TRBD1. From germline, CDR1 is MNHNS and CDR2 SASEGT. V lost 8 bases and J lost 4; bases outside the gene matches: 5. The CDR3 totals 14 residues. CDR3 coding DNA: TGTGCCAGCTCGGACAGGGGAGGCACCGGGGAGCTGTTTTTT. Residues: CASSDRGGTGELFF.

This clone was seen once. The chain employs TRBV28 and TRBJ1-4; D gene ambiguous. Germline CDR1 MDHEN, CDR2 SYDVKM. The germline V and J ends were trimmed by 2 bases and 7 bases, with 11 bases remaining between them. This CDR3 comprises 14 residues. CDR3 protein: CASSLPVWGEKLFF. Written as DNA, the CDR3 is TGTGCCAGCAGTTTACCGGTTTGGGGTGAAAAACTGTTTTTT.

The chain has TRBV19 and TRBJ2-1; 10 bases align to TRBD2. This CDR3 has 15 residues. V lost 3 bases to trimming and J lost 3 bases; unmatched junction nucleotides: 2. Germline loops: CDR1 LNHDA, CDR2 SQIVND (reference sequence). The CDR3 bases are TGTGCCAGTAGTATGCTAGCGGGAGTCTACAATGAGCAGTTCTTC. It is translated as CASSMLAGVYNEQFF. Supplemented by reference TRBV19 and TRBJ2-1, the full variable domain reads DGGITQSPKYLFRKEGQNVTLSCEQNLNHDAMYWYRQDPGQGLRLIYYSQIVNDFQKGDIAEGYSVSREKKESFPLTVTSAQKNPTAFYLCASSMLAGVYNEQFFGPGTRLTVL.

J is TRBJ2-3 and V is TRBV21-1; TRBD1, as called in the table, went unchecked against the DNA. TRBV21-1 is classified as a pseudogene. The CDR3 spans 17 residues. In DNA, the CDR3 is TGTGCCAGCAGCACCTATCGCCCCCAGGGAAGCACAGATACGCAGTATTTT. Protein sequence: CASSTYRPQGSTDTQYF.

The genes are TRBV27 and TRBJ2-7; possibly TRBD1 for D (5 bases). Looked up from germline, CDR1 is MNHEY and CDR2 is SMNVEV (reference sequence). V was pared by 7 bases and J by 3 bases, with 16 bases between. This CDR3 spans 14 amino acids. CDR3: CASNPQGLGYEQYF. As DNA, the CDR3 is TGTGCCAGCAATCCCCAGGGATTAGGCTACGAGCAGTACTTC.

The V and J genes are TRBV7-9 and TRBJ2-2, with no clear D. Per the germline V gene, CDR1 is SEHNR and CDR2 is FQNEAQ (reference sequence). This CDR3 is 12 amino acids long. Between the trimmed V and J ends, which lost 0 bases and 7 bases, there was a span of 3 bases. CDR3 DNA sequence: TGTGCCAGCAGCTTAGCGTTCGGGGAGCTGTTTTTT. Its translation is CASSLAFGELFF.

This clone appeared a single time. This chain connects TRBV19 to TRBJ2-7; 9 positions match TRBD1. Germline trimming cut 10 bases from V and 1 base from J; bases unmatched to any gene: 8. The V gene's germline CDR1 is LNHDA and CDR2 SQIVND (reference sequence). CDR3 size: 14 residues. CDR3 in amino acids: CATTGGAGSYEQYF. The DNA of the CDR3 is TGTGCCACAACAGGGGGCGCCGGTTCCTACGAGCAGTACTTC.

This chain uses TRBV7-2 with TRBJ1-4; D unclear. From germline, CDR1 is SGHTA and CDR2 FQGNSA. The ends were cut back, 5 bases at V and 6 bases at J, with 19 bases in the middle. The CDR3 sequence is 16 residues long. CDR3 amino acids: CASSPIGVASHEKLFF. The CDR3 DNA follows: TGTGCCAGCAGCCCTATAGGTGTCGCGTCACATGAAAAACTGTTTTTT.

The chain joins TRBV13 to TRBJ2-7; no firm D call. This CDR3 is 14 amino acids long. In germline, CDR1 is PRHDT, CDR2 FYEKMQ (reference sequence). Trimming took off 5 bases at V and 5 bases at J, with 16 bases between the two ends. CDR3 sequence (DNA): TGTGCCAGCAGCGTGCATTTCAGGAGCGACGAGCAGTACTTC. This gives the protein CASSVHFRSDEQYF.

The chain joins TRBV4-3 to TRBJ2-7; 7 bases agree with TRBD1. The V and J ends lost 0 bases and 4 bases, in that order; junction bases with no gene match: 6. CDR1 and CDR2 from the germline V gene are LGHNA and YSLEER. This CDR3 contains 15 residues. The CDR3 spells CASSQEAKGAYEQYF. The CDR3 nucleotides read TGCGCCAGCAGCCAAGAGGCGAAGGGGGCTTACGAGCAGTACTTC.

V and J are TRBV4-2 and TRBJ2-7, with 10 bases matching TRBD1. The junction had 5 bases not matched to a gene; V was cut back by 1 base and J by 5 bases. CDR1 is LGHNA, CDR2 YNFKEQ, per germline. The CDR3 runs to 15 residues. In nucleotides, the CDR3 is TGTGCCAGCAGCCAAGTTGGGACAGGGGAGAACGAGCAGTACTTC. Translated, it gives CASSQVGTGENEQYF.

The V gene is TRBV6-5, the J gene TRBJ2-3, with a possible D match to TRBD2 (6 bases). V dropped 8 bases and J dropped 1 base, with 13 bases sitting between them. Germline V gene lookup returns CDR1 MNHEY and CDR2 SVGAGI. This CDR3 has 14 residues. The CDR3, as DNA: TGTGCCAGCTATCGGGGCGGGGGCACAGATACGCAGTATTTT. Protein sequence: CASYRGGGTDTQYF.